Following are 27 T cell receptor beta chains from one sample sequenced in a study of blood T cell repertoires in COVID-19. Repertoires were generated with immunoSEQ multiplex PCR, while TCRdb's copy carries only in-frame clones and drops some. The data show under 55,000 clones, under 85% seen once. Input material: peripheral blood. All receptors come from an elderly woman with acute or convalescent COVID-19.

Here the CDR3 reads CAIGDRGRSRGNTIYF. The CDR3, as DNA: TGTGCCATCGGGGACAGGGGCCGGTCGCGTGGAAACACCATATATTTT. The chain recombines TRBV10-3 with TRBJ1-3; 10 bases map to TRBD1. V trimming: 8 bases; J trimming: 3 bases; junction bases outside the gene matches: 10. This CDR3 spans 16 amino acids. CDR1 and CDR2 from the germline V gene are ENHRY and SYGVKD.

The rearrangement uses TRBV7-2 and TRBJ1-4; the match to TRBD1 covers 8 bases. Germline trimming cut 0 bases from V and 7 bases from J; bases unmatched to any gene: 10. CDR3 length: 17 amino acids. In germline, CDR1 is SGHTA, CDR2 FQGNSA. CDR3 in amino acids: CASSLAIRGLSGEKLFF. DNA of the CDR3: TGTGCCAGCAGCTTAGCGATCAGGGGGCTTAGTGGTGAAAAACTGTTTTTT. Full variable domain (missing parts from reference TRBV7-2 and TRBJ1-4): GAGVSQSPSNKVTEKGKDVELRCDPISGHTALYWYRQSLGQGLEFLIYFQGNSAPDKSGLPSDRFSAERTGGSVSTLTIQRTQQEDSAVYLCASSLAIRGLSGEKLFFGSGTQLSVL.

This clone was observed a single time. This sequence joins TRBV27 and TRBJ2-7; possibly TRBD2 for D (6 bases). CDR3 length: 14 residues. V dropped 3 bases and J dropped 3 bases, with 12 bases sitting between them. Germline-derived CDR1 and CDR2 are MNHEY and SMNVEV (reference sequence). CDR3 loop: CASSLGGSLYEQYF. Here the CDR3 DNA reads TGTGCCAGCAGTTTGGGGGGATCCCTCTACGAGCAGTACTTC.

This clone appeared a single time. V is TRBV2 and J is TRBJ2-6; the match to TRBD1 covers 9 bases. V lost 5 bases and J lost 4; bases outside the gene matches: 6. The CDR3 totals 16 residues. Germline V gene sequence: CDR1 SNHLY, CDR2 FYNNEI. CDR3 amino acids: CASSLRTGAGANVLTF. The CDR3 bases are TGTGCCAGCAGTCTAAGGACAGGGGCCGGGGCCAACGTCCTGACTTTC.

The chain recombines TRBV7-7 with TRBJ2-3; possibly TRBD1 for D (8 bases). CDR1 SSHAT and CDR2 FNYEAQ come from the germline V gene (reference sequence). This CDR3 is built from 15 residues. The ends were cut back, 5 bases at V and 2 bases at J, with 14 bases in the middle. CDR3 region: CASSRAGQATDTQYF. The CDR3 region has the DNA TGTGCCAGCAGCCGAGCGGGACAGGCCACAGATACGCAGTATTTT. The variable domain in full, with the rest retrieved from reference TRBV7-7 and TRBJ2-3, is GAGVSQSPRYKVTKRGQDVTLRCDPISSHATLYWYQQALGQGPEFLTYFNYEAQPDKSGLPSDRFSAERPEGSISTLTIQRTEQRDSAMYRCASSRAGQATDTQYFGPGTRLTVL.

The CDR3 coding sequence is TGCGCCAGCAGCCAAGAGCCCCGACAGGGTGGTGAAAAACTGTTTTTT. Its protein is CASSQEPRQGGEKLFF. The chain has TRBV4-1 and TRBJ1-4; 7 nucleotides line up with TRBD1. Germline V gene lookup returns CDR1 MGHRA and CDR2 YSYEKL. The CDR3 is made up of 16 amino acids. V shed 0 bases and J 7 bases; nucleotides not matched to a gene: 8.

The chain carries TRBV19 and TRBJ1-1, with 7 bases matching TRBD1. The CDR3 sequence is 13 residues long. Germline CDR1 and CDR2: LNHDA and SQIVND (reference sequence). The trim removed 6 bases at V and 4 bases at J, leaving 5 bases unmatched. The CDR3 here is CASRQTGFTEAFF. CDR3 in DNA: TGTGCCAGTAGACAGACAGGGTTCACTGAAGCTTTCTTT.

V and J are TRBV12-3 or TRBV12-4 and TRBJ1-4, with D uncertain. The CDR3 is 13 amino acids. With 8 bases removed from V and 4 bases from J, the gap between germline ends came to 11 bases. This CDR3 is CASRRGYNEKLFF. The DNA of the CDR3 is TGTGCCAGCCGGCGGGGATATAATGAAAAACTGTTTTTT.

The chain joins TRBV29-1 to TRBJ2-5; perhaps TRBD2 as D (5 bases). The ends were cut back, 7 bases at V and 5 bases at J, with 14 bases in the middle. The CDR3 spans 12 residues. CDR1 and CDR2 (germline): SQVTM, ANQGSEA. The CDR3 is CSGGGQTETQYF. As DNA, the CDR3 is TGCAGCGGCGGAGGTCAGACGGAGACCCAGTACTTC.

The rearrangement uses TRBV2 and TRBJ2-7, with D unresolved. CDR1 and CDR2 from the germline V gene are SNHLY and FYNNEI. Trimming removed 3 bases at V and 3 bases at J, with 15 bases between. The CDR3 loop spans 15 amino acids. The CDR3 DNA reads TGTGCCAGCAGTGATCTGGCCAACCCCAGCTACGAGCAGTACTTC. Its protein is CASSDLANPSYEQYF.

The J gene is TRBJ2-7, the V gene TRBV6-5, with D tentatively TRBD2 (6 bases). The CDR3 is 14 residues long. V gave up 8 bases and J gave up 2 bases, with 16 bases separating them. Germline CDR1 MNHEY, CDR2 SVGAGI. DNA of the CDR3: TGTGCCAGCGGCGGAGGGGAGGCCCCCTACGAGCAGTACTTC. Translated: CASGGGEAPYEQYF.

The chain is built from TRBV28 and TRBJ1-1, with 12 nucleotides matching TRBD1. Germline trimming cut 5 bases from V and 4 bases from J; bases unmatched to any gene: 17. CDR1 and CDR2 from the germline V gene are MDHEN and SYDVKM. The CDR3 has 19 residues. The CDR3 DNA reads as TGTGCCAGCAGTCCTATAGCGGGGACAGGGGGCGGAAGTCGCACTGAAGCTTTCTTT. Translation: CASSPIAGTGGGSRTEAFF. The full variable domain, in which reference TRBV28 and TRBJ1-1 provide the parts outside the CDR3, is DVKVTQSSRYLVKRTGEKVFLECVQDMDHENMFWYRQDPGLGLRLIYFSYDVKMKEKGDIPEGYSVSREKKERFSLILESASTNQTSMYLCASSPIAGTGGGSRTEAFFGQGTRLTVV.

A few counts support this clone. In DNA form, the CDR3 reads TGTGCCACCAGTGATGCCCGGGGAGGGGCCAGCGAGCAGTACTTC. It yields the protein CATSDARGGASEQYF. The chain couples TRBV24-1 to TRBJ2-7; 7 nucleotides align to TRBD2. With 3 bases clipped from V and 6 bases from J, the junction kept 10 bases outside the gene matches. Germline V gene lookup returns CDR1 KGHDR and CDR2 SFDVKD. The CDR3 sequence is 15 residues long.

The CDR3 loop reads CASSIAGQGSYGYTF. The CDR3 DNA reads TGTGCCAGTAGTATAGCGGGACAGGGGTCCTATGGCTACACCTTC. V is TRBV19 and J is TRBJ1-2; TRBD1 matches 10 bases. Germline CDR1 reads LNHDA; CDR2 reads SQIVND (reference sequence). Trimming removed 1 base from V and 4 bases from J; junction bases left unmatched: 3. The CDR3 runs 15 residues.

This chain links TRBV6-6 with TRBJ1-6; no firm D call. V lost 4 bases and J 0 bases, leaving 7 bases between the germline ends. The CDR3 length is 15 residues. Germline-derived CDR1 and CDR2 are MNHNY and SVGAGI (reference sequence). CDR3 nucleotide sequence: TGTGCCAGCAGTTTAGAGGGCTCCTATAATTCACCCCTCCACTTT. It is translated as CASSLEGSYNSPLHF.

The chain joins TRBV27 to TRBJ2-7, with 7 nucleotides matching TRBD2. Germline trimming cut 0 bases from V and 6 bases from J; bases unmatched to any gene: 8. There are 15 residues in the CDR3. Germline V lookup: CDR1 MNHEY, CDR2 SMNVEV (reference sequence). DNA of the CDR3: TGTGCCAGCAGTTTATCGGCCCAACTAGCGACCGAGCAGTACTTC. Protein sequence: CASSLSAQLATEQYF.

The CDR3 sequence: CASRDGTGASEAFF. Here the CDR3 DNA reads TGTGCCAGCAGAGATGGGACAGGGGCATCAGAAGCTTTCTTT. The chain couples TRBV7-2 to TRBJ1-1; 10 bases fit TRBD1. V shed 6 bases and J 8 bases; nucleotides not matched to a gene: 9. Germline lookup yields CDR1 SGHTA and CDR2 FQGNSA. The CDR3 runs to 14 residues. Full variable domain (remainder filled in from reference TRBV7-2 and TRBJ1-1): GAGVSQSPSNKVTEKGKDVELRCDPISGHTALYWYRQSLGQGLEFLIYFQGNSAPDKSGLPSDRFSAERTGGSVSTLTIQRTQQEDSAVYLCASRDGTGASEAFFGQGTRLTVV.

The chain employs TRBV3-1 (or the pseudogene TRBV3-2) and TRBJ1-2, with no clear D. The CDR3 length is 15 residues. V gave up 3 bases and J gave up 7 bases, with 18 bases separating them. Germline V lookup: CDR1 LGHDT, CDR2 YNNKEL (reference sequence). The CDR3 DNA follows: TGTGCCAGCAGCCAGGCGAGGAGGAGGACGGGTGGCTACACCTTC. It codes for CASSQARRRTGGYTF.

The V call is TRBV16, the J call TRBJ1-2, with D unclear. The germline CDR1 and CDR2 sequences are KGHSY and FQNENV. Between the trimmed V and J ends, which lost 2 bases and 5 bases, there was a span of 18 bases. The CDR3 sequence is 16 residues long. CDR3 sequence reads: CASSQSLPRSPYGYTF. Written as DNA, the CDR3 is TGTGCCAGCAGCCAAAGCCTACCGAGAAGCCCTTATGGCTACACCTTC.

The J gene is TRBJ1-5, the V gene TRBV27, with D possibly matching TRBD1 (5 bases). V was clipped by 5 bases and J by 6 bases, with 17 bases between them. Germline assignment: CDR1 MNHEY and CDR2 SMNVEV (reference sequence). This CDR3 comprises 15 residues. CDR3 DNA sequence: TGTGCCAGCAGTCCGTGGGGGACTACGGGTCAGCCCCAGCATTTT. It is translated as CASSPWGTTGQPQHF.

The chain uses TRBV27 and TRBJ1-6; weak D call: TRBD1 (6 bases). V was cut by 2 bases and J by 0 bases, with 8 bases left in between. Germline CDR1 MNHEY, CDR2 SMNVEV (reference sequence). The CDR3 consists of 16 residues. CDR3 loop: CASSLAQGSYNSPLHF. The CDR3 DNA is TGTGCCAGCAGTTTAGCACAGGGCTCCTATAATTCACCCCTCCACTTT.

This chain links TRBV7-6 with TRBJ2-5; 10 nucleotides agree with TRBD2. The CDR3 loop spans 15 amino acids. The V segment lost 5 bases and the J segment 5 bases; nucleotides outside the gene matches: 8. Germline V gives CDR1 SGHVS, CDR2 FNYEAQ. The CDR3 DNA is TGTGCCAGCAGCCCTAGCGGGAGTAGAGCGGAGACCCAGTACTTC. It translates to CASSPSGSRAETQYF.

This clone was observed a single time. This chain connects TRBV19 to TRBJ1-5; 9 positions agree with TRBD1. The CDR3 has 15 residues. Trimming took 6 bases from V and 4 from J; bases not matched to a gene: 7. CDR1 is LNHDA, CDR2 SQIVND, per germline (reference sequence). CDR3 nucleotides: TGTGCCAGTAGGATGCCGGGACAGGGTAATCAGCCCCAGCATTTT. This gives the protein CASRMPGQGNQPQHF.

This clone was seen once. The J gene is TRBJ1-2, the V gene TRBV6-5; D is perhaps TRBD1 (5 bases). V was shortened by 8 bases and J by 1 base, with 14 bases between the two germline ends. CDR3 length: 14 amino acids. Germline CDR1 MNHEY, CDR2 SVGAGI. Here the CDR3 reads CASSQGVVNYGYTF. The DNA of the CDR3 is TGTGCCAGCTCCCAGGGTGTCGTTAACTATGGCTACACCTTC.

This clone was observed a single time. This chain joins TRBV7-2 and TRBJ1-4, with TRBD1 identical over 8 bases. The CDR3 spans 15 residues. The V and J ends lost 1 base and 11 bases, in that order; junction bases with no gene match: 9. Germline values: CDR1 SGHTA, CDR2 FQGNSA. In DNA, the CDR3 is TGTGCCAGCAGCTTAGATAACAGGGGGACAGCGAAACTGTTTTTT. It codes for CASSLDNRGTAKLFF. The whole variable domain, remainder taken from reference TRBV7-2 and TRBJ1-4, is GAGVSQSPSNKVTEKGKDVELRCDPISGHTALYWYRQSLGQGLEFLIYFQGNSAPDKSGLPSDRFSAERTGGSVSTLTIQRTQQEDSAVYLCASSLDNRGTAKLFFGSGTQLSVL.

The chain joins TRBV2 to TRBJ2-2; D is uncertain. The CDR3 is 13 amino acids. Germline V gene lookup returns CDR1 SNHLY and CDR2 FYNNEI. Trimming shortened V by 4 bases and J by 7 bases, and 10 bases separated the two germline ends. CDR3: CASSGLEGGELFF. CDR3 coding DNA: TGTGCCAGCAGTGGGCTAGAAGGCGGGGAGCTGTTTTTT.

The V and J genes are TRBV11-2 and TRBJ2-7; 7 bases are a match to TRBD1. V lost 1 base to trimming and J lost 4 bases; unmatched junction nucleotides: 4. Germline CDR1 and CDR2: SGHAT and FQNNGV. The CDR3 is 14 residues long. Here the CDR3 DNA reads TGTGCCAGCAGCTTAGGGGGACAGTCGTACGAGCAGTACTTC. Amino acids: CASSLGGQSYEQYF.